In this sample, the clone carrying this T cell receptor beta chain turned up a few times. This record belongs to a study of low-dose radiotherapy and immunotherapy resistance in tumors. The donors, trial participants, received nivolumab, ipilimumab, aspirin, low-dose cyclophosphamide and low-dose radiotherapy. Germline V gene lookup returns CDR1 LNHDA and CDR2 SQIVND (reference sequence). The CDR3 is made up of 13 amino acids. The germline V and J ends were trimmed by 7 bases and 1 base, with 9 bases remaining between them. Priming of first-strand cDNA relied on TRAV- and TRBV-specific primers (covering alpha and beta chains). For amplifying TCRs, the PCR ran for 15 to 20 cycles with Phusion, which was used together with a constant-region primer and the adapter on the V primers. TCRdb ran MiXCR on the reads and lists one entry per CDR3 protein. The table lists about 10,000 distinct CDR3 sequences, 65% of them singletons, with about 11% in the top ten.

This chain connects TRBV19 to TRBJ2-3; no firm D call. The sequence was collected from a human donor with advanced metastatic prostate, ovarian, gallbladder or colorectal cancer (not recorded which). This table probably holds off-target reads from a library built for another chain. This CDR3 reads CASKPAGTDTQYF. CDR3 in DNA: TGTGCCAGTAAGCCGGCCGGCACAGATACGCAGTATTTT.